This TCR beta chain was retrieved from a study of T-cell memory formation after mild COVID-19. TCRdb analysed the 5' RACE reads with MiXCR anew, one entry per CDR3 protein. The data contain some 410,000 distinct CDR3 sequences, about a quarter of them singletons. Germline lookup yields CDR1 MNHEY and CDR2 SVGAGI. The V end lost 5 bases, the J end lost 5 bases, and 15 bases lay between the germline ends. The CDR3 totals 14 residues. In this sample, this clonotype turned up many times. The sequence was collected from an adult woman who had mild COVID-19 (a few samples of this study predate the infection). Cell type and time point are not known. The genes are TRBV6-5 and TRBJ1-1; no reliable D call. Sequencing was done on a sample of PBMCs or a T cell subset sorted from them (not recorded which). The CDR3 DNA is TGTGCCAGCAGTCCTACAGCGAGAGGGACTGAAGCTTTCTTT. Translated, it gives CASSPTARGTEAFF.